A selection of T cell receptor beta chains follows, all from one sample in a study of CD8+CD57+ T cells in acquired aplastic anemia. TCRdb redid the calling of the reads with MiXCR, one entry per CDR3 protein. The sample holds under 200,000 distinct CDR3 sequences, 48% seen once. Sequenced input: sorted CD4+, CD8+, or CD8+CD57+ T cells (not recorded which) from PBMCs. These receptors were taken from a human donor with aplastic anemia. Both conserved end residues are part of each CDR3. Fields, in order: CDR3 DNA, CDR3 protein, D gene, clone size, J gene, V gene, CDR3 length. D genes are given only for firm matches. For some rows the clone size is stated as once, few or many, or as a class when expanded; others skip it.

TGTGCCAGCAGCTTAGATAGTAGTACATCTGGGGCCAACGTCCTGACTTTC,CASSLDSSTSGANVLTF,NA,NA,TRBJ2-6,TRBV11-2,17
TGTGCCAGTACAAATGGGACTAGCGAGTTCTTC,CASTNGTSEFF,TRBD2,many,TRBJ2-1,TRBV19,11
TGTGCCAGCAGTTCGGCATACACTGAAGCTTTCTTT,CASSSAYTEAFF,NA,many,TRBJ1-1,TRBV6-5,12
TGTGCCAGCAGCCAAGAGATTGGGGGACAGGTCAAGACCCAGTACTTC,CASSQEIGGQVKTQYF,TRBD1,many,TRBJ2-5,TRBV4-2,16
TGTGCCAGCACCCCGAAGGACTGGCGCGCGGAAGAGACCCAGTACTTC,CASTPKDWRAEETQYF,NA,many,TRBJ2-5,TRBV7-8,16
TGCAGTGCTAGTCAGCCCACGCCGCTGAACACTGAAGCTTTCTTT,CSASQPTPLNTEAFF,NA,many,TRBJ1-1,TRBV20-1,15
TGTGCCAGTAGTTTCTTGAGATCGAACACTGAAGCTTTCTTT,CASSFLRSNTEAFF,NA,many,TRBJ1-1,TRBV19,14
TGCAGTGCTAGAGATTTGGGCGGCACTGAAGCTTTCTTT,CSARDLGGTEAFF,NA,few,TRBJ1-1,TRBV20-1,13
TGCAGCGTTGACTCAGGGGGCGGCGACGAGCAGTACTTC,CSVDSGGGDEQYF,TRBD1,NA,TRBJ2-7,TRBV29-1,13
TGTGCCAGCAGTGAACGGCTTGTCAGCTACGAGCAGTACTTC,CASSERLVSYEQYF,NA,NA,TRBJ2-7,TRBV2,14
TGTGCCAGCAGCTTAGGCCAGTACGAGCAGTACTTC,CASSLGQYEQYF,NA,few,TRBJ2-7,TRBV7-9,12
TGTGCCAGCAGCCCGAGGTGGGGGACAGGGCACTACGAGCAGTACTTC,CASSPRWGTGHYEQYF,TRBD1,NA,TRBJ2-7,TRBV11-2,16
TGTGCCAGTAGTTCCCCCCCCGGGACAGGGGGAAGTATGAGCAATCAGCCCCAGCATTTT,CASSSPPGTGGSMSNQPQHF,TRBD1,once,TRBJ1-5,TRBV19,20
TGTGCCAGCAGCCTCCCGAGGGTAGCGGGGGACAATGAGCAGTTCTTC,CASSLPRVAGDNEQFF,TRBD2,few,TRBJ2-1,TRBV11-2,16
TGTGCCGACGGGGCCGGAGCGGGAGCCCTCTACGAGCAGTACTTC,CADGAGAGALYEQYF,TRBD2,NA,TRBJ2-7,TRBV2,15
TGTGCCAGCAGCCAAACTTCGACAATGACCCAAGGCGAGCAGTACTTC,CASSQTSTMTQGEQYF,NA,once,TRBJ2-7,TRBV14,16
TGTGCCAGCAGGCCAACCATGAGCGAGCAGTACTTC,CASRPTMSEQYF,NA,NA,TRBJ2-7,TRBV6-1,12
TGCAGTGCTACGTTAGGGGAACGGGAATATGGTGAGCAGTTCTTC,CSATLGEREYGEQFF,NA,NA,TRBJ2-1,TRBV20-1,15
TGTGCCAGCAGCTTAGCGCCAGGACTAGCGGGGGCCCTGTTTTTT,CASSLAPGLAGALFF,TRBD2,NA,TRBJ2-2,TRBV7-9,15
TGTGCCATCAGTGAGGCGTGGGGGACAGTACGCTACGAGCAGTACTTC,CAISEAWGTVRYEQYF,TRBD1,once,TRBJ2-7,TRBV10-3,16
TGCGCCAGCAGCTCCAAGGACTGGGACTACGAGCAGTACTTC,CASSSKDWDYEQYF,NA,many,TRBJ2-7,TRBV5-1,14
TGTGCCAGCTCTCGACTGGGATCGCCTACGGAGCAGTACTTC,CASSRLGSPTEQYF,NA,NA,TRBJ2-7,TRBV2,14
TGTGCCACCAGTGCGCGAGGGGTCAGCGGGGAGCTGTTTTTT,CATSARGVSGELFF,NA,many,TRBJ2-2,TRBV24-1,14
TGTGCCAGCATTCGACGCAGGGGTAACACTGAAGCTTTCTTT,CASIRRRGNTEAFF,NA,NA,TRBJ1-1,TRBV2,14
TGTGCCAGCAGCCCAGGCCTCCCCTCCTACAATGAGCAGTTCTTC,CASSPGLPSYNEQFF,NA,many,TRBJ2-1,TRBV7-3,15
TGTGCCAGTAGTATATCCGTCACCGGGGAGCTGTTTTTT,CASSISVTGELFF,NA,NA,TRBJ2-2,TRBV7-3,13
TGCGCCAGCAGCTTCCACGGGAACGGCGAGCAGTACTTC,CASSFHGNGEQYF,NA,medium-sized,TRBJ2-7,TRBV5-1,13
TGTGCCAGCAGTTACTTTAGGGACAGCCTCGGGGGGACCCAGTACTTC,CASSYFRDSLGGTQYF,NA,NA,TRBJ2-5,TRBV6-5,16
TGCGCCAGCAGTGAGTCAGGGGGCAAAGCTTTCTTT,CASSESGGKAFF,TRBD1,NA,TRBJ1-1,TRBV10-1,12
TGTGCCAGCAGCGAGGGACTAGCGGGAGGGGTCCCTTACGAGCAGTACTTC,CASSEGLAGGVPYEQYF,TRBD2,NA,TRBJ2-7,TRBV11-1,17
TGTGCCAGCAGTTACCTCCTCGGGGCAGGGGAATCGTATGGCTACACCTTC,CASSYLLGAGESYGYTF,NA,few,TRBJ1-2,TRBV6-5,17
TGTGCCAGCAGCTTAGACGCGGGGATTAAAAACATTCAGTACTTC,CASSLDAGIKNIQYF,NA,many,TRBJ2-4,TRBV7-9,15
TGTGCCAGCAGCCAAGATCGTCCGTGGGGGCGGAACTATGGCTACACCTTC,CASSQDRPWGRNYGYTF,NA,many,TRBJ1-2,TRBV14,17